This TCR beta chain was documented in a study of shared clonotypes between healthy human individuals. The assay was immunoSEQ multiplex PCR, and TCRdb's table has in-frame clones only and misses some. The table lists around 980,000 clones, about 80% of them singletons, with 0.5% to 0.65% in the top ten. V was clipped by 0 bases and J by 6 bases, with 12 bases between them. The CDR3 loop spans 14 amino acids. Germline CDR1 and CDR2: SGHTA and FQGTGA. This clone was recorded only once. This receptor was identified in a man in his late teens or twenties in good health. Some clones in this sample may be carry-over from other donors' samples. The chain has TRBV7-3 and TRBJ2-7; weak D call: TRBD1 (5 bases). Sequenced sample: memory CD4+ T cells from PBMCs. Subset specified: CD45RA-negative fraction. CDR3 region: CASSLTAGSVEQYF. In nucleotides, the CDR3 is TGTGCCAGCAGCTTAACGGCAGGGTCCGTCGAGCAGTACTTC.